Listed below are T cell receptor beta chains from one sample, sequenced in a study of vaccination and CD4 T cells after COVID-19. One entry per CDR3 protein, called by TCRdb with MiXCR from the PCR reads. Of under 15,000 distinct CDR3 sequences in the sample, 40% to 55% were seen once. Their cognate antigens are unknown. The specimen comprised CD4+ T cells from blood, cultured in vitro, sampled after SARS-CoV-2 vaccination. All receptors derive from a human donor who had recovered from COVID-19. The CDR3 runs from the conserved cysteine through the conserved F or W. D genes are given only for firm matches. Size is stated for part of the rows, as once, few or many counts, or as a class when the clone is expanded.

V gene: TRBV7-9; J gene: TRBJ2-3; D gene: TRBD2; clone size: NA; CDR3 DNA: TGTGCCAGCAGCCAGAGTCCCGGGGGAGGGAGGGGCACAGATACGCAGTATTTT; CDR3 protein: CASSQSPGGGRGTDTQYF
V gene: TRBV7-3; J gene: TRBJ1-3; D gene: NA; clone size: NA; CDR3 DNA: TGTGCCAGCAGCCCCCTAAGGTCCCCGTTAGGGGCTGGAAACACCATATATTTT; CDR3 protein: CASSPLRSPLGAGNTIYF
V gene: TRBV15; J gene: TRBJ2-6; D gene: TRBD1; clone size: NA; CDR3 DNA: TGTGCCACCAGCATTCGGGACAGGGTCTCCTCTGGGGCCAACGTCCTGACTTTC; CDR3 protein: CATSIRDRVSSGANVLTF
V gene: TRBV7-9; J gene: TRBJ2-5; D gene: NA; clone size: NA; CDR3 DNA: TGTGCCAGCAGCTTAGTGGTGGAGCGTCGATTACAAGAGACCCAGTACTTC; CDR3 protein: CASSLVVERRLQETQYF
V gene: TRBV4-2; J gene: TRBJ1-1; D gene: NA; clone size: few; CDR3 DNA: TGTGCCAGCAGCCAAGAACTTATAAAAATGGGAGCATCGGCTTTCTTT; CDR3 protein: CASSQELIKMGASAFF
V gene: TRBV28; J gene: TRBJ2-5; D gene: NA; clone size: NA; CDR3 DNA: TGTGCCAGCAGTTTGGGTGGTAAAGAGACCCAGTACTTC; CDR3 protein: CASSLGGKETQYF
V gene: TRBV20-1; J gene: TRBJ2-5; D gene: NA; clone size: few; CDR3 DNA: TGCAGTGCGCGTCCCGAGGAGACCCAGTACTTC; CDR3 protein: CSARPEETQYF
V gene: TRBV18; J gene: TRBJ1-5; D gene: NA; clone size: NA; CDR3 DNA: TGTGCCAGCTCACAGGCGGGGGCAAGTCAGCCCCAGCATTTT; CDR3 protein: CASSQAGASQPQHF
V gene: TRBV7-6; J gene: TRBJ2-5; D gene: NA; clone size: NA; CDR3 DNA: TGTGCCAGCAGCTTAGTGTCGGTTGTTGACGAGACCCAGTACTTC; CDR3 protein: CASSLVSVVDETQYF
V gene: TRBV6-2/TRBV6-3; J gene: TRBJ2-1; D gene: TRBD2; clone size: NA; CDR3 DNA: TGTGCCAGCAGCCATGAGATAGCGGGATCCAATGAGCAGTTCTTC; CDR3 protein: CASSHEIAGSNEQFF
V gene: TRBV11-3; J gene: TRBJ2-1; D gene: TRBD2; clone size: NA; CDR3 DNA: TGTGCCAGCAGCTTAGAGTCTAGCGGGAGAGATAATGAGCAGTTCTTC; CDR3 protein: CASSLESSGRDNEQFF
V gene: TRBV7-2; J gene: TRBJ2-1; D gene: TRBD2; clone size: NA; CDR3 DNA: TGTGCCAGCAGCTCGGGACTAGCGGGAGTACATGAGCAGTTCTTC; CDR3 protein: CASSSGLAGVHEQFF
V gene: TRBV6-5; J gene: TRBJ1-2; D gene: NA; clone size: few; CDR3 DNA: TGTGCCAGCAGTTACTTATCCGGGACTGAGTATGGCTACACCTTC; CDR3 protein: CASSYLSGTEYGYTF
V gene: TRBV19; J gene: TRBJ2-3; D gene: NA; clone size: NA; CDR3 DNA: TGTGCCAGTAGAGGGTTTGTCACAGATACGCAGTATTTT; CDR3 protein: CASRGFVTDTQYF
V gene: TRBV20-1; J gene: TRBJ2-7; D gene: TRBD2; clone size: few; CDR3 DNA: TGCAGTGCTAGTAAGGCTAGCGGGTTCTACGAGCAGTACTTC; CDR3 protein: CSASKASGFYEQYF
V gene: TRBV7-2; J gene: TRBJ2-7; D gene: NA; clone size: few; CDR3 DNA: TGTGCCAGCAGCGTTCAAAAGACAGGTTGGGGCTACGAGCAGTACTTC; CDR3 protein: CASSVQKTGWGYEQYF
V gene: TRBV5-5; J gene: TRBJ2-7; D gene: TRBD2; clone size: NA; CDR3 DNA: TGTGCCAGCAGCTTGTATTTTAGCGGGGCATACGAGCAGTACTTC; CDR3 protein: CASSLYFSGAYEQYF
V gene: TRBV7-3; J gene: TRBJ2-1; D gene: NA; clone size: NA; CDR3 DNA: TGTGCCAGCAGCCGGAACTCCTACAATGAGCAGTTCTTC; CDR3 protein: CASSRNSYNEQFF
V gene: TRBV20-1; J gene: TRBJ1-5; D gene: TRBD1; clone size: NA; CDR3 DNA: TGCAGTGCTAGAGAAGCATCCGGGACAGGGGACGGCAATCAGCCCCAGCATTTT; CDR3 protein: CSAREASGTGDGNQPQHF
V gene: TRBV6-1; J gene: TRBJ2-7; D gene: NA; clone size: NA; CDR3 DNA: TGTGCCAGCAGTGTGTCGGGTTACGAGCAGTACTTC; CDR3 protein: CASSVSGYEQYF
V gene: TRBV24-1; J gene: TRBJ1-5; D gene: NA; clone size: NA; CDR3 DNA: TGTGCCACCAGTCAGCGACAGTCTTTTAGCAATCAGCCCCAGCATTTT; CDR3 protein: CATSQRQSFSNQPQHF
V gene: TRBV20-1; J gene: TRBJ2-7; D gene: NA; clone size: NA; CDR3 DNA: TGCAGTGCTAAACCGGGGTACAGGGTAATCATGCCCTACGAGCAGTACTTC; CDR3 protein: CSAKPGYRVIMPYEQYF
V gene: TRBV7-6; J gene: TRBJ2-1; D gene: NA; clone size: NA; CDR3 DNA: TGTGCCAGCAGCTTGGTCCCCCAGAATGAGCAGTTCTTC; CDR3 protein: CASSLVPQNEQFF
V gene: TRBV11-2; J gene: TRBJ2-7; D gene: NA; clone size: NA; CDR3 DNA: TGTGCCAGCAGCTCACCCCTCTTCTACGAGCAGTACTTC; CDR3 protein: CASSSPLFYEQYF
V gene: TRBV20-1; J gene: TRBJ2-7; D gene: TRBD1; clone size: few; CDR3 DNA: TGCAGTGCTATTGGACAGGATTCTTACGAGCAGTACTTC; CDR3 protein: CSAIGQDSYEQYF
V gene: TRBV28; J gene: TRBJ2-3; D gene: NA; clone size: NA; CDR3 DNA: TGTGCCAGCACCGATATGGGGACTAGCACAGATACGCAGTATTTT; CDR3 protein: CASTDMGTSTDTQYF
V gene: TRBV6-5; J gene: TRBJ2-7; D gene: NA; clone size: NA; CDR3 DNA: TGTGCCAGCAGTTACTCGACGTACTCCCATTCCTACGAGCAGTACTTC; CDR3 protein: CASSYSTYSHSYEQYF
V gene: TRBV11-3; J gene: TRBJ2-6; D gene: TRBD1; clone size: few; CDR3 DNA: TGTGCCAGCAGCCCAGGACAGGGTTCGAGGGGGGCCAACGTCCTGACTTTC; CDR3 protein: CASSPGQGSRGANVLTF
V gene: TRBV6-2/TRBV6-3; J gene: TRBJ2-2; D gene: NA; clone size: NA; CDR3 DNA: TGTGCCAGCAGTTACACGGACACCGGGGAGCTGTTTTTT; CDR3 protein: CASSYTDTGELFF
V gene: TRBV6-2/TRBV6-3; J gene: TRBJ2-1; D gene: NA; clone size: few; CDR3 DNA: TGTGCCAGCAGTTACTACCGGCGTCCCGATGAGCAGTTCTTC; CDR3 protein: CASSYYRRPDEQFF
V gene: TRBV7-9; J gene: TRBJ1-1; D gene: TRBD1; clone size: few; CDR3 DNA: TGTGCCAGCAGCTTAGCGGACAGGGAAGCTTTCTTT; CDR3 protein: CASSLADREAFF
V gene: TRBV19; J gene: TRBJ1-1; D gene: NA; clone size: NA; CDR3 DNA: TGTGCCAGTAGTATGGCCCCACCTGAAGCTTTCTTT; CDR3 protein: CASSMAPPEAFF
V gene: TRBV20-1; J gene: TRBJ1-4; D gene: TRBD1; clone size: few; CDR3 DNA: TGCAGTGCTACGGCCGGGACAGGGGGCAGATTTGTTGAAAAACTGTTTTTT; CDR3 protein: CSATAGTGGRFVEKLFF
V gene: TRBV5-4; J gene: TRBJ2-2; D gene: NA; clone size: NA; CDR3 DNA: TGTGCCAGCAGCTTTTCATACACCGGGGAGCTGTTTTTT; CDR3 protein: CASSFSYTGELFF
V gene: TRBV7-9; J gene: TRBJ2-7; D gene: NA; clone size: NA; CDR3 DNA: TGTGCCAGCAGCTTAGGGGTGGGGAACTCCTACGAGCAGTACTTC; CDR3 protein: CASSLGVGNSYEQYF
V gene: TRBV5-1; J gene: TRBJ2-5; D gene: TRBD1; clone size: NA; CDR3 DNA: TGCGCCAGCAGCTATGGACAGGACCAAGAGACCCAGTACTTC; CDR3 protein: CASSYGQDQETQYF
V gene: TRBV6-2/TRBV6-3; J gene: TRBJ2-7; D gene: NA; clone size: NA; CDR3 DNA: TGTGCCAGCAGTTATCCGCGACTCACAACCGTATACGAGCAGTACTTC; CDR3 protein: CASSYPRLTTVYEQYF
V gene: TRBV6-1; J gene: TRBJ2-1; D gene: NA; clone size: few; CDR3 DNA: TGTGCCAGCAAGGTAGCGCCTAGCTCCTACAATGAGCAGTTCTTC; CDR3 protein: CASKVAPSSYNEQFF
V gene: TRBV6-2/TRBV6-3; J gene: TRBJ2-2; D gene: NA; clone size: NA; CDR3 DNA: TGTGCCAGCAGTTTAGTGGAGACCGGGGAGCTGTTTTTT; CDR3 protein: CASSLVETGELFF
V gene: TRBV12-3/TRBV12-4; J gene: TRBJ2-5; D gene: NA; clone size: NA; CDR3 DNA: TGTGCCAGCCAACAGTCTCAAGAGACCCAGTACTTC; CDR3 protein: CASQQSQETQYF
V gene: TRBV6-1; J gene: TRBJ2-5; D gene: TRBD1; clone size: NA; CDR3 DNA: TGTGCCAGCAGTGCGGAAACAGGGGGCCAAGAGACCCAGTACTTC; CDR3 protein: CASSAETGGQETQYF
V gene: TRBV7-3; J gene: TRBJ2-1; D gene: NA; clone size: NA; CDR3 DNA: TGTGCCAGCAGCTTAACGCTAGACTCCTACAATGAGCAGTTCTTC; CDR3 protein: CASSLTLDSYNEQFF
V gene: TRBV6-2/TRBV6-3; J gene: TRBJ1-1; D gene: NA; clone size: NA; CDR3 DNA: TGTGCCAGCAGCCGGGGGGGACTTCAGAACACTGAAGCTTTCTTT; CDR3 protein: CASSRGGLQNTEAFF
V gene: TRBV27; J gene: TRBJ1-1; D gene: TRBD1; clone size: few; CDR3 DNA: TGTGCCAGCAGTCCCGACAGGGGCACTGAAGCTTTCTTT; CDR3 protein: CASSPDRGTEAFF